This TCR beta chain derives from a study of cytomegalovirus exposure and HLA in healthy donors. This clone was counted between two and nine times. The antigen remains undetermined. PCR was performed using 60 Vbeta and 13 Jbeta primers. Sequencing used immunoSEQ multiplex PCR; TCRdb keeps in-frame clones, though not all of them. The table lists roughly 100,000 clones, 60% to 85% of them singletons. This CDR3 has 14 residues. Germline V gene sequence: CDR1 LNHDA, CDR2 SQIVND (reference sequence). V shed 1 base and J shed 5 bases, with 10 bases lying between them. General observations from the study: Three CMV-associated chains proved CMV antigen-specific in vitro. Certain sequence variants were highly shared and formed a cluster, and this cluster was likely a sequencing artifact.

The sequenced sample was PBMCs. This TCR was sampled from a man aged 45-65 years in good health and CMV-seronegative. The genes are TRBV19 and TRBJ2-3; D uncertain. The CDR3 region has the DNA TGTGCCAGTAGTATAGGGGCCAAAGGAGATACGCAGTATTTT. It codes for CASSIGAKGDTQYF. Based on the CDR3 plus reference TRBV19 and TRBJ2-3, the full variable domain is DGGITQSPKYLFRKEGQNVTLSCEQNLNHDAMYWYRQDPGQGLRLIYYSQIVNDFQKGDIAEGYSVSREKKESFPLTVTSAQKNPTAFYLCASSIGAKGDTQYFGPGTRLTVL.